This T cell receptor (beta chain) was recovered during a study of PD-1 blockade in classical Hodgkin lymphoma. Broader study findings: Patients newly diagnosed and complete responders had comparable baseline diversity. No one has yet defined what causes the repertoire differences, which may be disease activity or prior therapy. By C4D1, diversity of CD4+ TCRs had risen significantly, whereas that of CD8+ TCRs had not.

Germline values: CDR1 MDHEN, CDR2 SYDVKM. This CDR3 has 12 amino acids. The V and J ends lost 6 bases and 12 bases, in that order; junction bases with no gene match: 8. Worth noting for this clone: The antigen is undetermined.

Sequencing was performed with immunoSEQ multiplex PCR; in TCRdb, only in-frame clones are kept and a portion is missing. Of under 80,000 clones in the sample, about 70% are singletons; the top ten hold 7% to 10%. Every one of the patients relapsed after autologous stem cell transplantation (brentuximab vedotin exposure was variable). Classification of best responses gave complete response, partial response or progressive disease. The rearrangement links TRBV28 to TRBJ1-2, with 9 bases lining up with TRBD1. The starting material was peripheral blood mononuclear cells (PBMCs), obtained before the second cycle of nivolumab. The origin of this receptor is a human donor with classical Hodgkin lymphoma. CDR3 residues: CASRRGTGYHTF. The CDR3 coding sequence is TGTGCCAGCAGACGAGGGACAGGGTACCACACCTTC.